The rows below give T cell receptor beta chains drawn from one sample of a study of blood T cell repertoires in COVID-19. The table came from immunoSEQ multiplex PCR; TCRdb's copy has only in-frame clones and leaves some out. The table records approximately 330,000 clones, roughly 91% of them present only once. Material: PBMCs or T cells enriched from blood (not recorded which). The source of these receptors is a woman younger than 45 who had recovered from COVID-19. The CDR3 runs from the conserved cysteine through the conserved F or W. A D gene is named only where the DNA matches it firmly. The size entry is marked missing in some rows and otherwise reads once, few, many or a size class.

CDR3 protein	CDR3 DNA	V gene	clone size	D gene	J gene
CASYQTSGRVSFSYNEQFF	TGTGCCAGTTACCAGACTAGCGGGAGAGTCTCTTTCTCCTACAATGAGCAGTTCTTC	TRBV19	once	TRBD2	TRBJ2-1
CASRTGWETEAFF	TGTGCCAGTAGAACCGGGTGGGAGACTGAAGCTTTCTTT	TRBV19	.	.	TRBJ1-1
CASSGMTGAYGYTF	TGTGCCAGCAGCGGAATGACAGGGGCATATGGCTACACCTTC	TRBV9	once	TRBD1	TRBJ1-2
CASKRTGFSGNTIYF	TGTGCCAGCAAACGGACAGGGTTCTCTGGAAACACCATATATTTT	TRBV27	.	TRBD1	TRBJ1-3
CASSFAGRSAGGNEQFF	TGTGCCAGCAGCTTTGCAGGGAGGAGCGCTGGGGGCAATGAGCAGTTCTTC	TRBV11-3	.	.	TRBJ2-1
CASSFDRGSSEQYF	TGTGCCAGCAGCTTCGACAGGGGTTCGTCCGAGCAGTACTTC	TRBV7-9	.	TRBD1	TRBJ2-7
CSVDGWVVNEQFF	TGCAGCGTTGACGGGTGGGTGGTCAATGAGCAGTTCTTC	TRBV29-1	.	.	TRBJ2-1
CASRVGLAGLHDCFF	TGTGCCAGCAGGGTGGGACTAGCGGGACTCCATGACTGCTTCTTC	TRBV28	.	TRBD2	TRBJ2-1
CATSRDPRGAGNTIYF	TGTGCCACCAGCAGAGACCCCAGGGGGGCTGGAAACACCATATATTTT	TRBV15	once	TRBD1	TRBJ1-3
CASIPTGTGIFMNTEAFF	TGTGCCAGCATTCCCACCGGGACAGGGATCTTCATGAACACTGAAGCTTTCTTT	TRBV19	.	TRBD1	TRBJ1-1
CASSLLVAGSPGAYNEQFF	TGTGCCAGCAGCTTATTAGTTGCCGGGAGTCCCGGGGCCTACAATGAGCAGTTCTTC	TRBV7-2	.	.	TRBJ2-1
CASSQEGGVGQPQHF	TGTGCCAGCAGCCAAGAAGGAGGGGTGGGTCAGCCCCAGCATTTT	TRBV3-1/TRBV3-2	once	.	TRBJ1-5
CASSPGQGDLYGYTF	TGTGCCAGCAGCCCCGGACAGGGGGACCTCTATGGCTACACCTTC	TRBV7-9	.	TRBD1	TRBJ1-2
CASSLRDSGRYNEQFF	TGTGCCAGCAGCTTAAGGGATAGCGGGAGGTACAATGAGCAGTTCTTC	TRBV7-9	.	TRBD2	TRBJ2-1
CASSPGRYQPQHF	TGTGCCAGCAGCCCTGGGAGATATCAGCCCCAGCATTTT	TRBV11-2	.	.	TRBJ1-5
CASSIAGMNTEAFF	TGTGCCAGTAGTATCGCAGGCATGAACACTGAAGCTTTCTTT	TRBV19	.	.	TRBJ1-1
CASSSRQTAGQPQHF	TGTGCCAGCAGTTCCCGACAGACAGCGGGTCAGCCCCAGCATTTT	TRBV6-5	.	.	TRBJ1-5
CASSLSGRSYNEQFF	TGCGCCAGCAGCCTGAGCGGGAGGTCCTACAATGAGCAGTTCTTC	TRBV5-1	.	TRBD2	TRBJ2-1
CASTDSLFYGYTF	TGTGCCAGCACGGACAGTCTCTTTTATGGCTACACCTTC	TRBV2	.	.	TRBJ1-2
CASSLPLAGDNEQFF	TGTGCCAGCAGCTTACCCCTAGCGGGAGACAATGAGCAGTTCTTC	TRBV13	.	TRBD2	TRBJ2-1
CASSLWGQSYGYTF	TGTGCCAGCAGTTTATGGGGACAGTCCTATGGCTACACCTTC	TRBV28	once	TRBD1	TRBJ1-2
CASRSSGSSYNEQFF	TGCGCCAGCAGATCTAGCGGGAGCTCCTACAATGAGCAGTTCTTC	TRBV5-1	.	TRBD2	TRBJ2-1
CASSLSPPTGANVLTF	TGTGCCAGCAGCTTAAGTCCACCTACTGGGGCCAACGTCCTGACTTTC	TRBV7-3	.	.	TRBJ2-6
CASSQRTGLAEVTGELFF	TGTGCCAGCAGCCAAAGGACGGGACTAGCAGAAGTCACCGGGGAGCTGTTTTTT	TRBV4-2	.	TRBD2	TRBJ2-2
CASSQGWDGRVPNEQFF	TGTGCCAGCAGCCAAGGTTGGGACGGGAGGGTTCCCAATGAGCAGTTCTTC	TRBV14	.	TRBD2	TRBJ2-1
CASSLAGSEQYF	TGTGCCAGCAGTTTAGCCGGGTCCGAGCAGTACTTC	TRBV27	few	.	TRBJ2-7
CASSLPKTGPGNTIYF	TGTGCCAGCAGCTTACCAAAGACAGGGCCTGGAAACACCATATATTTT	TRBV11-2	once	TRBD1	TRBJ1-3
CASSLALAGTSWDEQFF	TGCGCCAGCAGCTTGGCTCTAGCGGGAACCTCGTGGGATGAGCAGTTCTTC	TRBV5-1	.	TRBD2	TRBJ2-1
CASSITGANDGELFF	TGTGCCAGCAGCATCACAGGGGCTAACGACGGGGAGCTGTTTTTT	TRBV2	.	TRBD1	TRBJ2-2
CASSTGLAGGKDTQYF	TGTGCCAGCAGCACGGGACTAGCGGGAGGTAAAGATACGCAGTATTTT	TRBV5-5	.	TRBD2	TRBJ2-3
CASSLVGLWNTEAFF	TGTGCCAGCAGCTTGGTCGGGTTATGGAACACTGAAGCTTTCTTT	TRBV5-4	.	.	TRBJ1-1